A single sample gave rise to the 24 T cell receptor beta chains below, sequenced in a study. TCRdb re-analysed the 5' RACE reads in MiXCR, keeping a single row per CDR3 protein. This sample has tens of thousands of distinct CDR3 sequences; 25% to 30% occur once, and the top ten carry 2.1%. The source material was naive CD4+ T cells sorted from blood. Regarding subset: naive CD4+ T cells, CD4+CD45RA+CD25-. These receptors originate from a female donor with breast cancer.

Ten or more counts support this clonotype. The chain joins TRBV5-1 to TRBJ2-3; D uncertain. CDR1 SGHRS and CDR2 YFSETQ come from the germline V gene. The CDR3 runs 14 residues. V was pared by 0 bases and J by 0 bases, with 5 bases between. CDR3 DNA sequence: TGCGCCAGCAGCTTGGTACTCAGCACAGATACGCAGTATTTT. Its translation: CASSLVLSTDTQYF.

The chain joins TRBV6-2 or TRBV6-3 to TRBJ2-6; D possibly corresponds to TRBD2 (7 bases). With 2 bases removed from V and 3 bases from J, the gap between germline ends came to 14 bases. This CDR3 spans 17 amino acids. Germline values: CDR1 MNHEY, CDR2 SVGEGT. The CDR3 loop reads CASSYGGAIYGANVLTF. CDR3 DNA: TGTGCCAGCAGTTACGGGGGGGCCATTTATGGGGCCAACGTCCTGACTTTC.

Concerning this clonotype: The CDR3 end shows no conserved phenylalanine or tryptophan, and so a read error is likely. The DNA of the CDR3 is TGTGCCAGCAGTTTCGACAGGGGACCCTACAATGAGCAGTTCTCC. Protein sequence: CASSFDRGPYNEQFS. The chain uses TRBV12-3 or TRBV12-4 and TRBJ2-1; 8 positions match TRBD1. The CDR3 is 15 amino acids. Trimming took 3 bases from V and 2 from J; bases not matched to a gene: 3.

This clonotype was seen once. It may be a read error: a sequence one base away is much more abundant. The final CDR3 position lacks the conserved phenylalanine or tryptophan, pointing to a likely read error. The V gene is TRBV2, the J gene TRBJ1-5; D remains unclear. The CDR3 has 16 residues. Germline V gene lookup returns CDR1 SNHLY and CDR2 FYNNEI. The V end was cut by 0 bases, the J end by 9 bases, with 18 bases between. CDR3 sequence reads: CASSEADGGGGLPQHC. The CDR3 bases are TGTGCCAGCAGTGAAGCTGACGGCGGTGGTGGGTTGCCCCAGCATTGT.

This clonotype was detected only a few times. V gene TRBV4-1 combines with J gene TRBJ1-5; the D is unclear. There are 16 residues in the CDR3. Trimming stripped 0 bases from V and 0 bases from J, with 9 bases between. The germline CDR1 and CDR2 sequences are MGHRA and YSYEKL. CDR3 region: CASSQDAGSSNQPQHF. CDR3 coding DNA: TGCGCCAGCAGCCAAGATGCTGGGAGTAGCAATCAGCCCCAGCATTTT.

This clonotype was found many times. The chain links TRBV4-1 to TRBJ2-1, with TRBD2 matching 9 bases. The length of the CDR3 is 21 residues. V lost 2 bases to trimming and J lost 1 base; unmatched junction nucleotides: 18. The germline CDR1 and CDR2 sequences are MGHRA and YSYEKL. The CDR3 DNA reads TGCGCCAGCAGCCAATTGGGACTAGCTGCAAATGGGGGAAAGTCCTACAATGAGCAGTTCTTC. Translating it yields CASSQLGLAANGGKSYNEQFF.

The rearrangement links TRBV9 to TRBJ2-1; D ambiguous. V was pared by 0 bases and J by 6 bases, with 16 bases between. Germline CDR1 reads SGDLS; CDR2 reads YYNGEE. This CDR3 contains 16 residues. The CDR3 here is CASSVDPGTLGNEQFF. The CDR3 DNA follows: TGTGCCAGCAGCGTAGATCCCGGTACGTTAGGCAATGAGCAGTTCTTC.

The chain has TRBV12-3 or TRBV12-4 and TRBJ1-2, with 8 nucleotides matching TRBD1. The CDR3 sequence is 14 residues long. The junction had 4 bases not matched to a gene; V was cut back by 5 bases and J by 2 bases. The CDR3: CASSGGQANYGYTF. The CDR3 nucleotides are TGTGCCAGCAGTGGGGGACAGGCGAACTATGGCTACACCTTC.

This chain uses TRBV4-2 with TRBJ2-2, with a tentative D call TRBD2 (6 bases). V was shortened by 0 bases and J by 2 bases, with 10 bases between the two germline ends. Germline V lookup: CDR1 LGHNA, CDR2 YNFKEQ. The CDR3 is 16 residues long. CDR3 nucleotides: TGTGCCAGCAGCCAAGAGGGGGGAATTAACACCGGGGAGCTGTTTTTT. It specifies CASSQEGGINTGELFF.

This clonotype was observed a handful of times. The chain combines TRBV29-1 with TRBJ2-5; D is perhaps TRBD2 (5 bases). The CDR3 runs 13 residues. The germline CDR1 and CDR2 sequences are SQVTM and ANQGSEA. Trimming stripped 4 bases from V and 0 bases from J, with 9 bases between. The CDR3 reads CSVVGGYQETQYF. DNA for the CDR3: TGCAGCGTTGTCGGCGGGTACCAAGAGACCCAGTACTTC.

The rearrangement links TRBV9 to TRBJ2-5; D is possibly TRBD1 (6 bases). CDR3 length equals 15 residues. V was shortened by 0 bases and J by 0 bases, with 9 bases between the two germline ends. CDR1 and CDR2 (germline): SGDLS, YYNGEE. The chain's CDR3 is CASSVATGYQETQYF. In DNA, the CDR3 is TGTGCCAGCAGCGTAGCTACAGGGTACCAAGAGACCCAGTACTTC.

This clonotype appeared a few times. The chain uses TRBV28 and TRBJ1-1; perhaps TRBD1 as D (5 bases). CDR3 length: 15 amino acids. Trimming left V 5 bases short and J 3 bases short, with 16 bases between. Germline loops: CDR1 MDHEN, CDR2 SYDVKM. CDR3 in amino acids: CASSPAGTAYTEAFF. In DNA form, the CDR3 reads TGTGCCAGCAGTCCCGCCGGGACCGCTTACACTGAAGCTTTCTTT. Supplemented by reference TRBV28 and TRBJ1-1, the full variable domain reads DVKVTQSSRYLVKRTGEKVFLECVQDMDHENMFWYRQDPGLGLRLIYFSYDVKMKEKGDIPEGYSVSREKKERFSLILESASTNQTSMYLCASSPAGTAYTEAFFGQGTRLTVV.

J is TRBJ2-6 and V is TRBV5-6; weak D call: TRBD1 (6 bases). The V gene lost 4 bases and the J gene lost 1 base, with 9 bases spanning the gap. Germline CDR1 SGHDT, CDR2 YYEEEE. The CDR3 totals 15 residues. For the CDR3, the DNA is TGTGCCAGCAGCGAACAGGGATCTGGGGCCAACGTCCTGACTTTC. This sequence encodes CASSEQGSGANVLTF.

This clonotype has more than one count but fewer than ten. The chain joins TRBV29-1 to TRBJ1-1; tentatively, D is TRBD1 (5 bases). Trimming removed 2 bases from V and 0 bases from J, with 7 bases in between. Germline assignment: CDR1 SQVTM and CDR2 ANQGSEA. CDR3 length: 13 residues. CDR3 DNA: TGCAGCGTTGAAACAGGATTGAACACTGAAGCTTTCTTT. Translating it yields CSVETGLNTEAFF.

This clonotype was seen only a few times. The chain employs TRBV5-1 and TRBJ2-2, with 8 bases aligning to TRBD1. The germline CDR1 and CDR2 sequences are SGHRS and YFSETQ. V was clipped by 0 bases and J by 7 bases; unmatched bases: 5. The CDR3 runs to 15 residues. The CDR3 here is CASSLGQGNGGELFF. In DNA form, the CDR3 reads TGCGCCAGCAGCTTGGGACAGGGGAACGGCGGGGAGCTGTTTTTT.

The V and J genes are TRBV12-3 or TRBV12-4 and TRBJ2-2; D is perhaps TRBD1 (6 bases). Trimming took off 2 bases at V and 4 bases at J, with 14 bases between the two ends. This CDR3 is 16 amino acids long. The CDR3 loop is CASSLSGVGSTGELFF. The CDR3 nucleotides are TGTGCCAGCAGTTTATCAGGGGTTGGGAGCACCGGGGAGCTGTTTTTT.

This clonotype was detected only a few times. The V gene is TRBV4-3, the J gene TRBJ2-2, with TRBD1 matching over 12 bases. Germline CDR1 is LGHNA and CDR2 is YSLEER. V lost 4 bases and J lost 10; bases outside the gene matches: 7. This CDR3 has 15 amino acids. CDR3 sequence reads: CASSPSGQGAVELFF. The CDR3 bases are TGCGCCAGCAGCCCCTCGGGACAGGGGGCGGTGGAGCTGTTTTTT.

The table lists this clonotype with a few counts. This rearrangement joins TRBV4-1 to TRBJ1-2, with 7 bases fitting TRBD1. Germline CDR1 and CDR2: MGHRA and YSYEKL. The CDR3 length is 13 residues. V trimming: 4 bases; J trimming: 4 bases; junction bases outside the gene matches: 3. The CDR3 protein is CASSPGGTYGYTF. The CDR3 DNA reads TGCGCCAGCAGCCCAGGGGGGACCTATGGCTACACCTTC.

To note about this clonotype: Germline is not matched at one junction end, which may reflect a read error. The V gene is TRBV6-6, the J gene TRBJ1-6; D remains unclear. This CDR3 is 15 amino acids long. CDR1 and CDR2 from the germline V gene are MNHNY and SVGAGI (reference sequence). CDR3 coding DNA: TGTGCCAGCTGTTATTCGGGGAGTTATAATTCACCCCTCCACTTT. Translated: CASCYSGSYNSPLHF.

The chain joins TRBV12-3 or TRBV12-4 to TRBJ2-1; D call uncertain. V lost 5 bases to trimming and J lost 7 bases, with 18 bases between them. This CDR3 region has 15 residues. The chain's CDR3 is CASSTPRWVRNEQFF. CDR3 DNA: TGTGCCAGCAGTACCCCTCGCTGGGTGCGGAATGAGCAGTTCTTC.

About this clonotype itself: Germline is not matched at one junction end, which may reflect a read error. The chain combines TRBV12-3 or TRBV12-4 with TRBJ2-3; D gene uncertain. CDR3 size: 10 residues. The CDR3: CAISPDTQYF. Here the CDR3 DNA reads TGTGCCATCAGTCCAGATACGCAGTATTTT.

This clonotype turned up a few times. V usage is TRBV12-3 or TRBV12-4 and J usage is TRBJ1-4; 7 bases line up with TRBD1. The CDR3 runs 14 residues. Trimming took 6 bases from V and 4 from J; bases not matched to a gene: 5. The CDR3 sequence: CASRPGQFNEKLFF. For the CDR3, the DNA is TGTGCCAGCAGACCGGGACAGTTTAATGAAAAACTGTTTTTT.

The sample holds a few counts of this clonotype. The CDR3 bases are TGTGCCAGCAGTTTAAAGAGGGTGGGGGGGCCGCGGGAGACCCAGTACTTC. The encoded protein is CASSLKRVGGPRETQYF. The chain joins TRBV12-3 or TRBV12-4 to TRBJ2-5, with TRBD2 as a possible D gene (7 bases). V lost 2 bases to trimming and J lost 5 bases, with 21 bases between them. This CDR3 comprises 17 residues.

V usage is TRBV9 and J usage is TRBJ2-5; the D is unclear. Trimming pared 1 base from V and 5 bases from J, leaving 12 bases between. The CDR3 is 14 residues long. Germline lookup yields CDR1 SGDLS and CDR2 YYNGEE. CDR3: CASSVLAGSETQYF. Here the CDR3 DNA reads TGTGCCAGCAGCGTACTGGCAGGTTCCGAGACCCAGTACTTC.